Listed below are T cell receptor beta chains from one sample, sequenced in a study of blood T cells in healthy people across ages. TCRdb re-called the 5' RACE reads with MiXCR, one entry per CDR3 protein. Of 1.5 million to 2 million distinct CDR3 sequences listed, approximately 28% are singletons. The sample was blood. The receptors come from a woman aged 25 to 45 in good health. Both conserved end residues are part of each CDR3. Clone sizes are given selectively: once, few, many, or a class where the clone is expanded.

- | TRBJ1-1 | 14 | TRBV20-1 | CSATAQHANTEAFF
few | TRBJ2-7 | 14 | TRBV2 | CASSEQGWDYEQYF
- | TRBJ2-5 | 15 | TRBV20-1 | CSARDPSGMGDEQYF
- | TRBJ1-4 | 13 | TRBV7-6 | CASSPQRQGELFF
- | TRBJ2-1 | 14 | TRBV5-5 | CASTRGTGFNEQFF
many | TRBJ1-2 | 13 | TRBV29-1 | CSVEEGQGYGYTF
- | TRBJ1-2 | 12 | TRBV5-6 | CAGSPGTYGHTF
few | TRBJ2-7 | 16 | TRBV7-2 | CASHRGFLDGSYEQYF
many | TRBJ2-1 | 15 | TRBV25-1 | CASSGSSSPYNEQFF
- | TRBJ2-1 | 12 | TRBV7-2 | CASSLGTLWQFF
- | TRBJ1-2 | 13 | TRBV29-1 | CSVAWDTTYGYTF
- | TRBJ2-4 | 16 | TRBV5-1 | CASSLGLAGGPNIQYF
- | TRBJ2-1 | 20 | TRBV7-6 | CASSVGTSGGIRSLYNEQFF
- | TRBJ2-5 | 13 | TRBV6-6 | CASNTEPQETQYF
few | TRBJ1-4 | 15 | TRBV9 | CASSKTGVVNEKLFF
- | - | 14 | TRBV18 | CASSPQSRGGTQYF
once | TRBJ2-2 | 15 | TRBV7-9 | CASSPHAGASGELFF
few | TRBJ2-4 | 14 | TRBV7-6 | CASSAGGIGDIQYF
- | TRBJ1-5 | 13 | TRBV29-1 | CSVSSGINQPQHF
- | TRBJ2-7 | 15 | TRBV6-6 | CASSYDRGYSYEQYF
- | TRBJ2-5 | 15 | TRBV6-2/TRBV6-3 | CASRRTGGSQETQYF
- | TRBJ1-2 | 12 | TRBV20-1 | CSATGPGAGYTF
- | TRBJ1-1 | 12 | TRBV5-5 | CASSLVITEAFF
few | TRBJ2-3 | 13 | TRBV28 | CASRFSGPDTQYF
- | TRBJ2-2 | 16 | TRBV5-1 | CASTAPGLTNTGELFF
- | TRBJ1-5 | 14 | TRBV7-9 | CASSLRGELGPQHF
- | TRBJ2-1 | 15 | TRBV20-1 | CSARRLTSSYNEQFF
- | TRBJ1-6 | 11 | TRBV12-3/TRBV12-4 | CASRDRRGGHF
- | TRBJ2-1 | 13 | TRBV20-1 | CSARRGGSYEQFF
few | TRBJ2-5 | 14 | TRBV6-2/TRBV6-3 | CASSDRDGEETQYF
few | TRBJ1-6 | 15 | TRBV7-2 | CASSLVTGENSPLHF
- | TRBJ1-2 | 14 | TRBV29-1 | CSSTWGGTGAGYTF
- | TRBJ2-3 | 14 | TRBV2 | CASSASLVPDTQYF
many | TRBJ1-6 | 12 | TRBV14 | CASSQDRSPLHF
- | TRBJ2-1 | 17 | TRBV14 | CASSQDLRPRSARSQFF
many | TRBJ2-5 | 11 | TRBV15 | CATSEKETQYF
- | TRBJ2-7 | 17 | TRBV7-2 | CASSPGPAGGSSYEQYF
- | TRBJ1-1 | 13 | TRBV6-5 | CATNRGMNTEAFF
few | TRBJ2-3 | 13 | TRBV20-1 | CSASGTLGDTQYF
- | TRBJ1-2 | 15 | TRBV7-2 | CASSGGGAPSYGYTF